The T cell receptor (beta chain) described here comes from a study of blood T cells in healthy people across ages. Many counts were recorded for this clonotype. The CDR3 covers 17 residues. The junction had 7 bases not matched to a gene; V was cut back by 3 bases and J by 1 base. CDR1 and CDR2 (germline): LGHNA, YSLEER. Primed by a sample-barcoded 5' primer and a J-beta primer mix, a second PCR proceeded for about 6 to 12 cycles. TCRdb independently ran MiXCR on the 5' RACE reads; one entry per CDR3 protein. The profile covers some 640,000 distinct CDR3 sequences, with roughly 50% appearing a single time and about a third taken by the ten largest.

The chain recombines TRBV4-3 with TRBJ2-3, with 10 bases aligning to TRBD2. Source material: blood. The TCR originated in a woman in her sixties in good health. DNA for the CDR3: TGCGCCAGCAGCCATATTGCCGGGACTAGCGGCACAGATACGCAGTATTTT. Translating gives CASSHIAGTSGTDTQYF.